Listed here are 3 T cell receptor beta chains from one sample, sequenced in a study of beta chain features in type 1 diabetes. The isolated RNA, all of it, was reverse transcribed, so expressed TCRB transcripts were what got sequenced. Generated by immunoSEQ multiplex PCR, the TCRdb table keeps only in-frame clones and is missing some. The sample carries about 710,000 clones, over 12% recorded once. Whole-study results and caveats: Type 1 diabetes patients had TCRB CDR3s that were shorter (moderately but significantly so) in all four CD4+ subsets.

Their target antigens are unknown. The material sequenced was naive CD4+ T cells from blood. These receptors were collected from a man between 18 and 29 years old with type 1 diabetes.

The chain carries TRBV11-2 and TRBJ2-1, with TRBD2 matching 8 bases. V shed 6 bases and J 6 bases; nucleotides not matched to a gene: 10. This CDR3 has 15 amino acids. Per germline, CDR1 SGHAT and CDR2 FQNNGV. The CDR3 reads CASSLNGLATNEQFF. CDR3 in DNA: TGTGCCAGCAGTCTCAACGGACTAGCTACCAATGAGCAGTTCTTC.

This clone was detected only a few times. The genes are TRBV5-4 and TRBJ1-1; D gene unclear. Germline values: CDR1 SGHNT, CDR2 YYREEE (reference sequence). This CDR3 has 14 residues. Trimming cost V 4 bases and J 1 base, with 11 bases left between them. CDR3 coding DNA: TGTGCCAGCAGCAGAGACACGCCGAACACTGAAGCTTTCTTT. The encoded protein is CASSRDTPNTEAFF.

This sequence joins TRBV5-1 and TRBJ1-1, with D hard to call. V lost 0 bases and J 1 base, leaving 10 bases between the germline ends. This CDR3 has 15 residues. Germline assignment: CDR1 SGHRS and CDR2 YFSETQ. This CDR3 is CASSLDQFGNTEAFF. In DNA, the CDR3 is TGCGCCAGCAGCTTGGACCAGTTTGGGAACACTGAAGCTTTCTTT. The full variable domain, in which reference TRBV5-1 and TRBJ1-1 provide the parts outside the CDR3, is KAGVTQTPRYLIKTRGQQVTLSCSPISGHRSVSWYQQTPGQGLQFLFEYFSETQRNKGNFPGRFSGRQFSNSRSEMNVSTLELGDSALYLCASSLDQFGNTEAFFGQGTRLTVV.